The rows below give T cell receptor beta chains drawn from one sample of a study of blood T cell repertoires in COVID-19. Produced via immunoSEQ multiplex PCR; TCRdb's table is partial and in-frame only. Of roughly 80,000 clones listed, roughly 90% are singletons. The sample comprised peripheral blood. The receptor set was obtained from a man of 80 years or more in a cohort sampled during active COVID-19. Both conserved end residues are part of each CDR3. D genes are given only for firm matches. A clone size is listed for some rows: how often the clone was seen (once, few, many), or a class if it is expanded.

abundance | j_gene | v_gene | d_gene | CDR3aa | CDR3nt
NA | TRBJ1-5 | TRBV29-1 | TRBD1 | CSVGTGGGQPQHF | TGCAGCGTCGGAACAGGGGGCGGTCAGCCCCAGCATTTT
NA | TRBJ1-1 | TRBV10-3 | NA | CAISEGNTEAFF | TGTGCCATCAGTGAGGGCAACACTGAAGCTTTCTTT
NA | TRBJ1-5 | TRBV27 | TRBD1 | CASRRGVGQGNQPQHF | TGTGCCAGCAGGCGGGGGGTCGGACAGGGGAACCAGCCCCAGCATTTT
once | TRBJ2-1 | TRBV9 | NA | CASSWKGDPYNEQFF | TGTGCCAGCAGTTGGAAGGGGGATCCCTACAATGAGCAGTTCTTC
NA | TRBJ2-6 | TRBV28 | TRBD1 | CASSFVFAGQAGSGANVLTF | TGTGCCAGCAGTTTCGTCTTTGCGGGACAGGCGGGGTCTGGGGCCAACGTCCTGACTTTC
NA | TRBJ2-7 | TRBV9 | TRBD2 | CASSVQAGGNYEQYF | TGTGCCAGCAGCGTTCAAGCGGGGGGAAACTACGAGCAGTACTTC
NA | TRBJ2-2 | TRBV5-1 | TRBD2 | CASRTGTSGTGELFF | TGCGCCAGCAGGACCGGGACTAGCGGAACCGGGGAGCTGTTTTTT
NA | TRBJ1-3 | TRBV5-1 | NA | CASSLALSGNTIYF | TGCGCCAGCAGTCTGGCCCTCTCTGGAAACACCATATATTTT
NA | TRBJ1-2 | TRBV6-2/TRBV6-3 | NA | CASSRGTGGYTF | TGTGCCAGCAGCCGGGGGACTGGGGGCTACACCTTC
NA | TRBJ2-6 | TRBV6-5 | NA | CASSSAISGANVLTF | TGTGCCAGCAGTTCCGCGATCTCTGGGGCCAACGTCCTGACTTTC
once | TRBJ1-2 | TRBV6-1 | NA | CASSGTRQARKSYGYTF | TGTGCCAGCAGTGGAACCCGACAGGCTAGGAAGAGCTATGGCTACACCTTC
few | TRBJ2-5 | TRBV10-3 | TRBD1 | CAISRARTGVGETQYF | TGTGCCATCAGCCGGGCCCGGACAGGGGTCGGGGAGACCCAGTACTTC
NA | TRBJ1-1 | TRBV5-1 | NA | CASSLVVASRRIRIAEAFF | TGCGCCAGCAGCTTGGTTGTTGCTTCCCGGCGGATAAGGATCGCTGAAGCTTTCTTT
NA | TRBJ2-7 | TRBV7-9 | NA | CASSKDREQEYF | TGTGCCAGCAGCAAGGACCGGGAGCAGGAGTACTTC
NA | TRBJ2-3 | TRBV5-6 | NA | CASSPKGTSTDTQYF | TGTGCCAGCAGCCCTAAGGGGACTAGCACAGATACGCAGTATTTT